Each of the 30 T cell receptor beta chains below was sequenced from the same sample in a study of shared clonotypes between healthy human individuals. The naive CD8 population came from CD45RO-negative cells selected for CCR7, without terminally differentiated effector memory CD45RA+ cells. Libraries were prepared by immunoSEQ multiplex PCR; TCRdb keeps only in-frame clonotypes and omits some of them. In the table there are some 2.1 million clones, approximately 94% of which are singletons. Material: naive CD8+ T cells sorted from blood. The receptor source for this set is a man between 18 and 29 years old in good health.

The chain recombines TRBV7-6 with TRBJ2-7; D is uncertain. CDR1 is SGHVS, CDR2 FNYEAQ, per germline. Trimming removed 5 bases at V and 2 bases at J, with 16 bases between. The CDR3 has 15 residues. In nucleotides, the CDR3 is TGTGCCAGCAGCCCTAGTTCGGGTACCGCCTACGAGCAGTACTTC. Encoded protein: CASSPSSGTAYEQYF.

The J gene is TRBJ2-1, the V gene TRBV9; 8 bases are a match to TRBD2. The V and J ends lost 4 bases and 3 bases, in that order; junction bases with no gene match: 3. Per the germline V gene, CDR1 is SGDLS and CDR2 is YYNGEE. There are 14 residues in the CDR3. The CDR3 region has the DNA TGTGCCAGCAGCCCGGGAGGGCACTACAATGAGCAGTTCTTC. It specifies CASSPGGHYNEQFF.

The V and J genes are TRBV5-1 and TRBJ2-3; D uncertain. CDR3 length: 15 amino acids. V was shortened by 0 bases and J by 7 bases, with 15 bases between the two germline ends. Germline lookup yields CDR1 SGHRS and CDR2 YFSETQ. The CDR3: CASSLDSFKPNTQYF. The DNA of the CDR3 is TGCGCCAGCAGCTTGGACAGCTTCAAGCCAAATACGCAGTATTTT.

This chain uses TRBV6-1 with TRBJ1-4; D unresolved. The germline V gene encodes CDR1 MNHNS and CDR2 SASEGT. Trimming stripped 7 bases from V and 0 bases from J, with 6 bases between. The CDR3 contains 13 residues. CDR3 amino acids: CASTGSTNEKLFF. DNA for the CDR3: TGTGCCAGCACGGGGTCAACTAATGAAAAACTGTTTTTT.

J is TRBJ2-7 and V is TRBV2, with D possibly matching TRBD2 (5 bases). The V gene lost 7 bases and the J gene lost 6 bases, with 25 bases spanning the gap. CDR1 and CDR2 (germline): SNHLY, FYNNEI. This CDR3 comprises 16 residues. In DNA form, the CDR3 reads TGTGCCAGCACTAGAAGCTGGGAAGAGGGTCCCTCCGAGCAGTACTTC. It specifies CASTRSWEEGPSEQYF.

This chain uses TRBV4-2 with TRBJ1-1; tentatively, D is TRBD1 (5 bases). There are 13 residues in the CDR3. Trimming shortened V by 7 bases and J by 5 bases, and 14 bases separated the two germline ends. Looked up from germline, CDR1 is LGHNA and CDR2 is YNFKEQ. The CDR3 spells CASTMGGGTEAFF. CDR3 nucleotides: TGTGCCAGCACGATGGGGGGGGGTACTGAAGCTTTCTTT.

The chain combines TRBV19 with TRBJ2-2, with TRBD1 as a possible D gene (6 bases). This CDR3 comprises 14 residues. Trimming stripped 6 bases from V and 7 bases from J, with 15 bases between. Germline CDR1 is LNHDA and CDR2 is SQIVND (reference sequence). The CDR3 reads CASRTGPASGELFF. CDR3 in DNA: TGTGCCAGTAGAACAGGGCCAGCGAGCGGGGAGCTGTTTTTT.

The chain couples TRBV7-9 to TRBJ1-5; TRBD1 matches 7 bases. CDR1 and CDR2 (germline): SEHNR, FQNEAQ (reference sequence). V was clipped by 2 bases and J by 5 bases; unmatched bases: 3. The CDR3 loop spans 14 amino acids. The CDR3 spells CASSLNRGDQPQHF. DNA for the CDR3: TGTGCCAGCAGCTTAAACAGGGGCGATCAGCCCCAGCATTTT.

The chain links TRBV11-2 to TRBJ1-5; TRBD1 is a possible D gene (5 bases). Germline values: CDR1 SGHAT, CDR2 FQNNGV. V was shortened by 5 bases and J by 5 bases, with 13 bases between the two germline ends. The CDR3 runs to 14 residues. The CDR3 sequence is CASSHETGHQPQHF. In DNA form, the CDR3 reads TGTGCCAGCAGCCATGAGACGGGGCATCAGCCCCAGCATTTT.

This clone was seen once. This chain uses TRBV28 with TRBJ1-2; D perhaps matches TRBD1 (6 bases). This CDR3 has 14 residues. V was trimmed by 3 bases and J by 7 bases, leaving 15 bases between them. Per germline, CDR1 MDHEN and CDR2 SYDVKM. The CDR3 coding sequence is TGTGCCAGCAGTTTGGTAGGGGGGGCTCGTGGCTACACCTTC. It codes for CASSLVGGARGYTF.

The V gene is TRBV7-2, the J gene TRBJ2-7, with D possibly TRBD1 on 5 matching bases. Trimming removed 4 bases from V and 6 bases from J, with 10 bases in between. In germline, CDR1 is SGHTA, CDR2 FQGNSA. The CDR3 contains 12 residues. The chain's CDR3 is CASSSTGAEQYF. In nucleotides, the CDR3 is TGTGCCAGCAGCTCGACTGGGGCCGAGCAGTACTTC.

V and J are TRBV7-9 and TRBJ1-2; no reliable D call. CDR1 and CDR2 (germline): SEHNR, FQNEAQ (reference sequence). The CDR3 spans 14 residues. Trimming left V 11 bases short and J 0 bases short, with 16 bases between. The chain's CDR3 is CALLATETNYGYTF. The CDR3 region has the DNA TGTGCCCTTTTGGCTACGGAAACTAACTATGGCTACACCTTC.

The rearrangement uses TRBV28 and TRBJ1-1; 7 nucleotides match TRBD1. This CDR3 has 14 residues. V gave up 2 bases and J gave up 4 bases; unmatched junction bases: 4. The germline V gene encodes CDR1 MDHEN and CDR2 SYDVKM. CDR3 sequence reads: CASSLPHRGTEAFF. CDR3 nucleotide sequence: TGTGCCAGCAGTTTACCCCACAGGGGCACTGAAGCTTTCTTT.

This rearrangement joins TRBV29-1 to TRBJ2-7; D is tentatively TRBD1 or TRBD2 (5 bases each). The length of the CDR3 is 12 residues. Germline V lookup: CDR1 SQVTM, CDR2 ANQGSEA. V lost 5 bases, J lost 4 bases, and 12 bases lay in between. The CDR3 DNA reads TGCAGCGTTATTGGGGACCGGTACGAGCAGTACTTC. Translation: CSVIGDRYEQYF.

This chain uses TRBV28 with TRBJ2-7, with D perhaps TRBD1 (5 bases). The CDR3 consists of 17 residues. V was pared by 3 bases and J by 0 bases, with 18 bases between. Germline assignment: CDR1 MDHEN and CDR2 SYDVKM. DNA for the CDR3: TGTGCCAGCAGTTTCCCCCCGACAGAAGGGCCCTCCTACGAGCAGTACTTC. Its translation is CASSFPPTEGPSYEQYF.

Here the CDR3 DNA reads TGCGCCAGCAGCCGAAGAGCGGGCGGAGGGGGCACAGATACGCAGTATTTT. Translating gives CASSRRAGGGGTDTQYF. The chain joins TRBV4-1 to TRBJ2-3; maybe TRBD2 (6 bases). The V gene lost 4 bases and the J gene lost 1 base, with 18 bases spanning the gap. The germline gives CDR1 MGHRA, CDR2 YSYEKL. This CDR3 has 17 amino acids.

This clone was recorded a few times. The identical CDR3 is also encoded by other nucleotide sequences in the sample. The chain recombines TRBV6-5 with TRBJ2-2, with 7 bases lining up with TRBD1. Germline V CDR1 and CDR2: MNHEY, SVGAGI. The CDR3 has 14 residues. Trimming took 0 bases from V and 5 from J; bases not matched to a gene: 0. This chain's CDR3 is CASSYSQGTGELFF. CDR3 sequence (DNA): TGTGCCAGCAGTTACTCACAGGGGACCGGGGAGCTGTTTTTT.

Note on this clone: The sample holds other DNA sequences that translate to the same CDR3. The chain joins TRBV4-1 to TRBJ2-7; D is unresolved. This CDR3 spans 13 amino acids. V lost 0 bases to trimming and J lost 4 bases, with 7 bases between them. CDR1 MGHRA and CDR2 YSYEKL come from the germline V gene. The CDR3 spells CASSQEGAYEQYF. The CDR3 DNA reads as TGCGCCAGCAGCCAAGAAGGAGCTTACGAGCAGTACTTC.

The gene calls are TRBV5-6 and TRBJ2-2; D assignment may be TRBD1 or TRBD2 (5 bases each). Germline CDR1 and CDR2: SGHDT and YYEEEE. Trimming left V 6 bases short and J 2 bases short, with 17 bases between. The length of the CDR3 is 16 residues. Here the CDR3 DNA reads TGTGCCAGCACCACGGGGCTCGCGGCTAACACCGGGGAGCTGTTTTTT. Protein product: CASTTGLAANTGELFF. Based on the CDR3 plus reference TRBV5-6 and TRBJ2-2, the full variable domain is DAGVTQSPTHLIKTRGQQVTLRCSPKSGHDTVSWYQQALGQGPQFIFQYYEEEERQRGNFPDRFSGHQFPNYSSELNVNALLLGDSALYLCASTTGLAANTGELFFGEGSRLTVL.

This clone was observed once. This chain joins TRBV4-1 and TRBJ1-6; a possible D gene is TRBD1 (5 bases). There are 15 residues in the CDR3. The V gene lost 4 bases and the J gene lost 8 bases, with 15 bases spanning the gap. Germline assignment: CDR1 MGHRA and CDR2 YSYEKL. CDR3 region: CASSPATGDDSPLHF. DNA for the CDR3: TGCGCCAGCAGCCCTGCAACGGGGGACGATTCACCCCTCCACTTT.

This chain uses TRBV18 with TRBJ2-7; D might be TRBD1 (6 bases). The length of the CDR3 is 15 residues. Germline loops: CDR1 KGHSH, CDR2 LQKENI. Trimming shortened V by 4 bases and J by 2 bases, and 15 bases separated the two germline ends. CDR3 in amino acids: CASSQWTVSPYEQYF. Written as DNA, the CDR3 is TGTGCCAGCTCACAATGGACAGTGAGCCCCTACGAGCAGTACTTC.

V usage is TRBV13 and J usage is TRBJ2-2; D ambiguous. The V gene's germline CDR1 is PRHDT and CDR2 FYEKMQ (reference sequence). The CDR3 totals 14 residues. V was shortened by 1 base and J by 6 bases, with 9 bases between the two germline ends. CDR3 DNA: TGTGCCAGCAGCTTAGAAGGAGCCGCCGGGGAGCTGTTTTTT. Residues: CASSLEGAAGELFF.

This chain connects TRBV9 to TRBJ2-1; 12 nucleotides match TRBD2. The CDR3 runs 16 residues. Germline loops: CDR1 SGDLS, CDR2 YYNGEE. The trim removed 0 bases at V and 9 bases at J, leaving 7 bases unmatched. In nucleotides, the CDR3 is TGTGCCAGCAGCGTAGACGCTAGCGGGGGGGCGGGTGAGCAGTTCTTC. As protein: CASSVDASGGAGEQFF.

The chain uses TRBV7-2 and TRBJ2-5; D ambiguous. V was pared by 5 bases and J by 5 bases, with 12 bases between. Germline V gives CDR1 SGHTA, CDR2 FQGNSA. This CDR3 region has 13 residues. The CDR3 nucleotides read TGTGCCAGCAGCCCAGACCCATCGGAGACCCAGTACTTC. Amino acids: CASSPDPSETQYF.

The CDR3 DNA reads TGTGCCAGCAGCTCTGCCGCGGGCTACGAGCAGTACTTC. Amino acids: CASSSAAGYEQYF. The chain links TRBV6-5 to TRBJ2-7, with D tentatively TRBD2 (5 bases). Trimming removed 6 bases at V and 3 bases at J, with 12 bases between. The CDR3 totals 13 residues. The germline V gene encodes CDR1 MNHEY and CDR2 SVGAGI.

The chain carries TRBV7-9 and TRBJ1-1; 7 nucleotides line up with TRBD1. The CDR3 loop spans 15 amino acids. Germline V gene data show CDR1 as SEHNR and CDR2 as FQNEAQ (reference sequence). The V and J ends lost 1 base and 3 bases, in that order; junction bases with no gene match: 5. The chain's CDR3 is CASSLGQGLDTEAFF. The CDR3 nucleotides are TGTGCCAGCAGCTTAGGACAGGGCCTGGACACTGAAGCTTTCTTT.

V usage is TRBV4-3 and J usage is TRBJ1-1; D is undetermined. Trimming left V 0 bases short and J 5 bases short, with 10 bases between. The germline CDR1 and CDR2 sequences are LGHNA and YSLEER. This CDR3 comprises 14 residues. The CDR3 nucleotides read TGCGCCAGCAGCCAAGATCTGTTAGAGACTGAAGCTTTCTTT. Translated: CASSQDLLETEAFF.

This sequence joins TRBV27 and TRBJ1-5, with a possible D match to TRBD1 (5 bases). The CDR3 has 15 residues. Trimming took off 5 bases at V and 3 bases at J, with 14 bases between the two ends. Germline V gives CDR1 MNHEY, CDR2 SMNVEV (reference sequence). The CDR3 DNA reads TGTGCCAGCAGTCTAGTGGGACCGAACAATCAGCCCCAGCATTTT. Its protein is CASSLVGPNNQPQHF.

The CDR3 DNA is TGTGCCAGCAGTTACTGGACAGGGACCTTCACTGAAGCTTTCTTT. Its protein is CASSYWTGTFTEAFF. The V and J genes are TRBV6-6 and TRBJ1-1; 8 bases map to TRBD1. Per the germline V gene, CDR1 is MNHNY and CDR2 is SVGAGI (reference sequence). The CDR3 runs 15 residues. The trim removed 1 base at V and 4 bases at J, leaving 5 bases unmatched.

The chain uses TRBV10-2 and TRBJ1-5, with D unresolved. The CDR3 extends over 14 amino acids. CDR1 and CDR2 (germline): WSHSY, SAAADI. Trimming shortened V by 6 bases and J by 3 bases, and 12 bases separated the two germline ends. CDR3 DNA sequence: TGCGCCAGCAGGAATGCAGGCTCCAATCAGCCCCAGCATTTT. The encoded protein is CASRNAGSNQPQHF.